This TCR beta chain was obtained from a study of blood T cell repertoires in COVID-19. CDR1 SGHNT and CDR2 YYREEE come from the germline V gene (reference sequence). The V and J ends lost 4 bases and 3 bases, in that order; junction bases with no gene match: 4. The CDR3 consists of 16 residues. The sample holds one count of this clone. This table comes from immunoSEQ multiplex PCR, and its TCRdb copy is limited to in-frame clones, with some not included. This sample yields about 15,000 clones, of which about 89% are seen a single time; 2% to 2.5% belongs to the top ten. V is TRBV5-4 and J is TRBJ2-2; 12 bases are a match to TRBD2. Sequencing input: peripheral blood. This receptor was identified in an older woman in a cohort sampled during active or convalescent COVID-19. The DNA for the CDR3 is TGTGCCAGCAGCCTAGCGGGGGGGCCGCACACCGGGGAGCTGTTTTTT. Amino acids: CASSLAGGPHTGELFF.